This TCR beta chain was observed in a study of blood T cell repertoires in COVID-19. The V end was cut by 1 base, the J end by 10 bases, with 21 bases between. The CDR3 contains 16 residues. Germline loops: CDR1 SGHTS, CDR2 YDEGEE. TCRdb keeps only in-frame clones here, not all; method: immunoSEQ multiplex PCR. Of roughly 350,000 clones in the sample, roughly 85% were seen once. The chain links TRBV5-8 to TRBJ2-1; no firm D call. Sequencing used peripheral blood. The sequence came from a woman younger than 30 with acute or convalescent COVID-19. The CDR3 sequence: CASSLWWAAQGGEQFF. CDR3 DNA sequence: TGTGCCAGCAGCTTGTGGTGGGCAGCTCAAGGTGGGGAGCAGTTCTTC.